A selection of T cell receptor beta chains follows, all from one sample in a study of blood T cell repertoires in COVID-19. Produced via immunoSEQ multiplex PCR; TCRdb's table is partial and in-frame only. The sample has around 100,000 clones; around 87% are singletons. Sample: peripheral blood. The receptors originated from a woman aged 80 or over with acute or convalescent COVID-19. Each CDR3 is given with its conserved first and last residue. Each record gives: clone size, J gene, D gene, V gene, CDR3 length, CDR3 protein, CDR3 DNA. The D gene is left open where the match is weak. A row's size may be missing; if present it is once, few, many or a size class.

NA | TRBJ2-1 | NA | TRBV9 | 15 | CASSVVGGSYNEQFF | TGTGCCAGCAGCGTAGTCGGGGGCTCCTACAATGAGCAGTTCTTC
NA | TRBJ2-2 | NA | TRBV24-1 | 15 | CATSAGTINTGELFF | TGTGCCACCTCCGCCGGGACAATTAACACCGGGGAGCTGTTTTTT
NA | TRBJ1-1 | TRBD1 | TRBV7-9 | 13 | CASSRTGNTEAFF | TGTGCCAGCAGCCGGACAGGGAACACTGAAGCTTTCTTT
NA | TRBJ1-6 | NA | TRBV19 | 12 | CASSTDGGSLHF | TGTGCCAGTAGTACCGACGGGGGGTCCCTCCACTTT
NA | TRBJ2-7 | TRBD2 | TRBV7-2 | 17 | CASSKRVTSGGFYEQYF | TGTGCCAGCAGCAAGCGGGTGACTAGCGGGGGTTTCTACGAGCAGTACTTC
NA | TRBJ1-6 | NA | TRBV10-2 | 12 | CASSRERSPLHF | TGCGCCAGCAGCCGGGAAAGGTCACCCCTCCACTTT
once | TRBJ1-5 | TRBD1 | TRBV2 | 15 | CASRGTGQSNQPQHF | TGTGCCAGCAGGGGGACGGGACAGAGCAATCAGCCCCAGCATTTT
NA | TRBJ2-7 | TRBD1 | TRBV6-5 | 14 | CASSPSGTGWEQYF | TGTGCCAGCAGTCCCTCCGGGACAGGGTGGGAGCAGTACTTC
NA | TRBJ1-1 | NA | TRBV5-4 | 12 | CASSQQGFEAFF | TGTGCCAGCAGCCAACAGGGTTTTGAAGCTTTCTTT
NA | TRBJ2-3 | TRBD2 | TRBV10-3 | 16 | CAISPPPGGPGDTQYF | TGTGCCATCAGCCCTCCCCCGGGGGGGCCAGGGGATACGCAGTATTTT
NA | TRBJ1-5 | TRBD1 | TRBV24-1 | 16 | CATSDQGQPLNQPQHF | TGTGCCACCAGTGACCAGGGACAGCCCCTCAATCAGCCCCAGCATTTT
NA | TRBJ2-2 | NA | TRBV28 | 12 | CASTLGRGPGVF | TGTGCCAGCACCCTTGGGCGCGGGCCCGGGGTTTTT
NA | TRBJ1-4 | NA | TRBV2 | 14 | CASSVGRGGEKLFF | TGTGCCAGCAGTGTGGGCAGGGGCGGTGAAAAACTGTTTTTT
NA | TRBJ2-7 | NA | TRBV5-6 | 15 | CASSLGRGSGYEQYF | TGTGCCAGCAGCTTGGGCAGGGGGAGCGGGTACGAGCAGTACTTC
NA | TRBJ1-1 | TRBD1 | TRBV11-2 | 14 | CASSTRDRPTEAFF | TGTGCCAGCAGCACCCGGGACAGGCCGACTGAAGCTTTCTTT
NA | TRBJ2-7 | NA | TRBV20-1 | 11 | CSAREVAEQYF | TGCAGTGCTAGAGAGGTGGCCGAGCAGTACTTC
NA | TRBJ2-3 | TRBD2 | TRBV24-1 | 16 | CAKQLGWRGVADTQYF | TGTGCCAAACAGCTCGGGTGGCGGGGGGTCGCAGATACGCAGTATTTT
NA | TRBJ2-5 | TRBD1 | TRBV6-5 | 15 | CASSKMTGPQETQYF | TGTGCCAGCAGTAAGATGACAGGGCCCCAAGAGACCCAGTACTTC
NA | TRBJ2-3 | TRBD1 | TRBV19 | 16 | CASSIGVGQGTDTQYF | TGTGCCAGTAGTATTGGTGTGGGACAGGGGACAGATACGCAGTATTTT
few | TRBJ1-3 | TRBD1 | TRBV6-5 | 15 | CASMVDRVRGNTIYF | TGTGCCAGCATGGTCGACAGGGTCCGTGGAAACACCATATATTTT
few | TRBJ2-6 | NA | TRBV2 | 13 | CASSSSGANVLTF | TGTGCCAGCAGCTCCTCTGGGGCCAACGTCCTGACTTTC
NA | TRBJ1-6 | NA | TRBV5-1 | 16 | CASSLEEGPPRSPLHF | TGCGCCAGCAGCTTGGAGGAGGGGCCGCCGCGGTCACCCCTCCACTTT
NA | TRBJ2-5 | TRBD2 | TRBV3-1/TRBV3-2 | 16 | CASSDRLAGGQETQYF | TGTGCCAGCAGCGATCGACTAGCGGGGGGACAAGAGACCCAGTACTTC
NA | TRBJ2-3 | TRBD1 | TRBV9 | 16 | CASSRRRQGATDTQYF | TGTGCCAGCAGTCGAAGGAGACAGGGGGCCACAGATACGCAGTATTTT
once | TRBJ1-1 | NA | TRBV7-2 | 15 | CASSLMGGVNTEAFF | TGTGCCAGCAGCTTAATGGGGGGAGTGAACACTGAAGCTTTCTTT
NA | TRBJ2-7 | NA | TRBV7-8 | 13 | CASSPRASYEQYF | TGTGCCAGCAGCCCGAGGGCTTCTTACGAGCAGTACTTC
NA | TRBJ2-4 | TRBD1 | TRBV3-1/TRBV3-2 | 16 | CASSQAGTGVVNIQYF | TGTGCCAGCAGCCAAGCCGGGACAGGGGTCGTAAACATTCAGTACTTC